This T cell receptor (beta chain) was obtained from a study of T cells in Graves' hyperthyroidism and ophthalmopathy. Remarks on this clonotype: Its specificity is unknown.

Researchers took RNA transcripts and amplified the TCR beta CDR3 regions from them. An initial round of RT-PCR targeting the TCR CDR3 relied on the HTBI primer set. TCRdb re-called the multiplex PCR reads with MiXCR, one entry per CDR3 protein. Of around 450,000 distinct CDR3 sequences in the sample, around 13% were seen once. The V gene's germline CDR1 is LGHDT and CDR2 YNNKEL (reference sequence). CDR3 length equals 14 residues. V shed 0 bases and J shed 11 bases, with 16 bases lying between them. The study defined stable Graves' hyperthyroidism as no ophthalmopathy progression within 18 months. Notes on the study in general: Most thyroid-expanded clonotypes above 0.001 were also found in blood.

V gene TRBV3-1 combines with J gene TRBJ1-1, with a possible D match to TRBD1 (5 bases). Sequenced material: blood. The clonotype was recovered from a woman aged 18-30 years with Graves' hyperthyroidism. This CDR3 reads CASSQDVGGIGAFF. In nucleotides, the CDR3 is TGTGCCAGCAGCCAAGACGTTGGGGGTATCGGGGCTTTCTTT.